Below, 32 T cell receptor beta chains from the same sample are listed, as sequenced in a study of Ad26.COV2.S vaccination and SARS-CoV-2 variants (dated by TCRdb to about 2021). Library generation was performed with the immunoSEQ multiplex PCR assay. TCRdb holds this immuneACCESS table with in-frame rearrangements only. Some clones are missing; in checked studies, unresolved V genes explain under half, and the rest has no known cause. This sample has about 430,000 clones in its table, and 75% to 95% of those were observed once. The top ten constitute less than 15% of the sample. This specimen's treatment or condition label, interpreted: about 20 received Ad26.COV2.S at low or high dose, single or two shots; about 5 received placebo; per-sample allocation not given. Repertoires of vaccine and placebo recipients were sequenced from samples collected on day 63 after the first injection. The sample was peripheral blood, taken in a trial of Ad26.COV2.S vaccine versus placebo. The receptors here all came from a person aged 18-60 years who received the Ad26.COV2.S COVID-19 vaccine or a placebo.

The rearrangement uses TRBV7-9 and TRBJ1-6; TRBD1 might be the D (5 bases). This CDR3 comprises 16 residues. Germline CDR1 SEHNR, CDR2 FQNEAQ (reference sequence). V shed 5 bases and J shed 5 bases, with 16 bases lying between them. The CDR3 loop reads CASSIGTDLNNSPLHF. The CDR3 DNA reads as TGTGCCAGCAGCATCGGGACGGACCTCAATAATTCACCCCTCCACTTT.

The genes are TRBV5-4 and TRBJ2-5; D remains ambiguous. The V gene's germline CDR1 is SGHNT and CDR2 YYREEE (reference sequence). The CDR3 runs 14 residues. Trimming stripped 2 bases from V and 2 bases from J, with 10 bases between. The CDR3 DNA is TGTGCCAGCAGCTTAGCACTTCGGCAAGAGACCCAGTACTTC. Its protein product is CASSLALRQETQYF.

This clone was observed once. The chain joins TRBV6-4 to TRBJ2-1; TRBD2 agrees at 7 bases. Germline V lookup: CDR1 MRHNA, CDR2 SNTAGT. The CDR3 runs to 15 residues. V dropped 3 bases and J dropped 5; count of bases not matched to a gene: 7. The CDR3 region has the DNA TGTGCCAGCAGTGATACCCCGGGAGGCCACAATGAGCAGTTCTTC. It specifies CASSDTPGGHNEQFF.

The CDR3 loop reads CASSSGGLAGGWQFF. DNA for the CDR3: TGTGCCAGTAGTAGCGGTGGGCTAGCGGGAGGGTGGCAGTTCTTC. The chain couples TRBV19 to TRBJ2-1; 12 bases are a match to TRBD2. V shed 4 bases and J 12 bases; nucleotides not matched to a gene: 10. The CDR3 is 15 amino acids. The germline gives CDR1 LNHDA, CDR2 SQIVND (reference sequence).

This sequence joins TRBV30 and TRBJ1-5; D is ambiguous. Germline CDR1 is GTSNPN and CDR2 is SVGIG (reference sequence). The V end was cut by 3 bases, the J end by 3 bases, with 12 bases between. The CDR3 totals 14 residues. CDR3 DNA: TGTGCCTGGAGGCCCGAGGGAGTCAATCAGCCCCAGCATTTT. Residues: CAWRPEGVNQPQHF.

In its sample, this clone was seen a few times. V gene TRBV7-2 combines with J gene TRBJ2-3; 9 positions agree with TRBD2. Germline CDR1 and CDR2: SGHTA and FQGNSA. CDR3 length equals 15 residues. Trimming cost V 4 bases and J 1 base; bases outside gene matches: 3. CDR3 DNA: TGTGCCAGCAGCTCCTTAGCGGGAGGCACAGATACGCAGTATTTT. It translates to CASSSLAGGTDTQYF.

This chain joins TRBV11-2 and TRBJ2-3, with D perhaps matching TRBD2 (5 bases). Germline lookup yields CDR1 SGHAT and CDR2 FQNNGV. This CDR3 is 16 amino acids long. The V and J ends lost 5 bases and 1 base respectively, with 16 bases between them. In DNA, the CDR3 is TGTGCCAGCAGCCCCAACTTCGAGGGTCGCACAGATACGCAGTATTTT. Translating gives CASSPNFEGRTDTQYF.

The J gene is TRBJ2-2, the V gene TRBV5-1, with TRBD2 matching 13 bases. Germline V gene lookup returns CDR1 SGHRS and CDR2 YFSETQ. V trimming: 5 bases; J trimming: 3 bases; junction bases outside the gene matches: 16. The CDR3 extends over 20 amino acids. The CDR3 DNA follows: TGCGCCAGCAGTCTTAGCTCTGGACTAGCGGGAGTATATGACACCGGGGAGCTGTTTTTT. Translation: CASSLSSGLAGVYDTGELFF.

The genes are TRBV28 and TRBJ1-1; 9 bases are shared with TRBD1. Unmatched junction bases numbered 9, after V lost 6 bases and J lost 7 bases. Germline loops: CDR1 MDHEN, CDR2 SYDVKM. The CDR3 consists of 14 residues. The CDR3 protein is CASRTGTGLGEAFF. The CDR3 bases are TGTGCCAGCAGGACCGGGACAGGGTTGGGTGAAGCTTTCTTT.

The chain employs TRBV5-6 and TRBJ2-7; D unresolved. V shed 1 base and J shed 7 bases, with 9 bases lying between them. CDR1 is SGHDT, CDR2 YYEEEE, per germline. There are 12 residues in the CDR3. Here the CDR3 reads CASSLTHGEQYF. As DNA, the CDR3 is TGTGCCAGCAGCTTGACCCATGGGGAGCAGTACTTC.

The V call is TRBV28, the J call TRBJ2-3; 8 bases agree with TRBD2. Germline V CDR1 and CDR2: MDHEN, SYDVKM. The CDR3 contains 16 residues. V gave up 6 bases and J gave up 2 bases; unmatched junction bases: 10. CDR3 in DNA: TGTGCCAGCAGCATGATTTTAGCGGGGCACACAGATACGCAGTATTTT. This codes for CASSMILAGHTDTQYF. Looking up the rest from reference TRBV28 and TRBJ2-3 gives the full variable domain: DVKVTQSSRYLVKRTGEKVFLECVQDMDHENMFWYRQDPGLGLRLIYFSYDVKMKEKGDIPEGYSVSREKKERFSLILESASTNQTSMYLCASSMILAGHTDTQYFGPGTRLTVL.

The chain employs TRBV5-8 and TRBJ2-1; 13 bases fit TRBD2. V shed 0 bases, J shed 10 bases, and the junction held 10 bases outside the gene matches. The CDR3 loop spans 17 amino acids. CDR1 is SGHTS and CDR2 is YDEGEE in the germline V gene. The CDR3 DNA follows: TGTGCCAGCAGCTTGGGACTAGCGGGAGGAGGTGCGTGGGAGCAGTTCTTC. Translating it yields CASSLGLAGGGAWEQFF.

The DNA of the CDR3 is TGTGCCAGCATGTCGGGTAGGATAAGTTCACCCCTCCACTTT. This gives the protein CASMSGRISSPLHF. The V gene is TRBV2, the J gene TRBJ1-6; D gene uncertain. The germline V gene has CDR1 SNHLY and CDR2 FYNNEI. Deletions cut 7 bases from V and 9 bases from J, with 16 bases between. This CDR3 comprises 14 residues.

In this sample, this clone turned up once. The chain uses TRBV19 and TRBJ2-1; 7 bases map to TRBD2. Germline assignment: CDR1 LNHDA and CDR2 SQIVND (reference sequence). Trimming removed 3 bases from V and 12 bases from J; junction bases left unmatched: 11. CDR3 length: 14 amino acids. The CDR3 DNA reads TGTGCCAGTAGTATGCCCCTTTATCCGGGAGGGCAGTTCTTC. The encoded protein is CASSMPLYPGGQFF.

This chain uses TRBV27 with TRBJ2-7; 10 bases map to TRBD1. This CDR3 has 12 amino acids. Unmatched junction bases numbered 0, after V lost 6 bases and J lost 4 bases. Germline assignment: CDR1 MNHEY and CDR2 SMNVEV (reference sequence). The DNA of the CDR3 is TGTGCCAGCAGGGGACAGGGGTACGAGCAGTACTTC. Its protein is CASRGQGYEQYF.

This clone was observed once. The chain uses TRBV6-2 or TRBV6-3 and TRBJ2-7; D is ambiguous. Between the trimmed V and J ends, which lost 5 bases and 3 bases, there was a span of 8 bases. CDR1 is MNHEY, CDR2 SVGEGT, per germline. The CDR3 consists of 12 residues. In DNA form, the CDR3 reads TGTGCCAGCAGTGACACCCGCTACGAGCAGTACTTC. This encodes CASSDTRYEQYF.

V usage is TRBV5-1 and J usage is TRBJ2-2; D remains unclear. CDR3 size: 13 residues. CDR1 SGHRS and CDR2 YFSETQ come from the germline V gene. The V end was cut by 4 bases, the J end by 7 bases, with 11 bases between. The CDR3 region has the DNA TGCGCCAGCAGCGACCAACCGGTCGGGGAGCTGTTTTTT. Its protein is CASSDQPVGELFF.

This chain connects TRBV29-1 to TRBJ1-2, with 12 bases fitting TRBD1. Germline trimming cut 6 bases from V and 2 bases from J; bases unmatched to any gene: 4. The CDR3 runs 14 residues. Germline V lookup: CDR1 SQVTM, CDR2 ANQGSEA. For the CDR3, the DNA is TGCAGCGTATGGGACAGGGGGCCGAACTATGGCTACACCTTC. Residues: CSVWDRGPNYGYTF.

This rearrangement joins TRBV3-1 (or the pseudogene TRBV3-2) to TRBJ2-1; no clear D gene. CDR1 is LGHDT, CDR2 YNNKEL, per germline (reference sequence). V was trimmed by 0 bases and J by 0 bases, leaving 6 bases between them. CDR3 length equals 15 residues. In nucleotides, the CDR3 is TGTGCCAGCAGCCAAGACCCCTACTCCTACAATGAGCAGTTCTTC. Protein: CASSQDPYSYNEQFF.

The rearrangement links TRBV5-1 to TRBJ2-4, with D uncertain. Between the trimmed V and J ends, which lost 0 bases and 5 bases, there was a span of 6 bases. Germline-derived CDR1 and CDR2 are SGHRS and YFSETQ. The CDR3 consists of 13 residues. CDR3 nucleotide sequence: TGCGCCAGCAGCTTGGCCGGGCAAAACATTCAGTACTTC. This sequence encodes CASSLAGQNIQYF.

The rearrangement joins TRBV19 to TRBJ2-6; 9 bases are shared with TRBD1. CDR3 size: 19 residues. Germline V lookup: CDR1 LNHDA, CDR2 SQIVND (reference sequence). Trimming cost V 5 bases and J 1 base; bases outside gene matches: 12. CDR3 coding DNA: TGTGCCAGTAGTTTCACCGGGACAGGGCGTCAATCTGGGGCCAACGTCCTGACTTTC. Protein product: CASSFTGTGRQSGANVLTF.

This sequence joins TRBV9 and TRBJ2-1; TRBD1 is a possible D gene (6 bases). CDR1 and CDR2 from the germline V gene are SGDLS and YYNGEE. V gave up 1 base and J gave up 7 bases, with 18 bases separating them. The CDR3 has 16 amino acids. The CDR3 protein is CASSVQGSIGSNEQFF. The CDR3 bases are TGTGCCAGCAGCGTACAGGGGAGTATTGGTTCAAATGAGCAGTTCTTC.

This clone showed up just once. The chain has TRBV30 and TRBJ1-2; the D is unclear. Trimming stripped 2 bases from V and 2 bases from J, with 12 bases between. The germline V gene encodes CDR1 GTSNPN and CDR2 SVGIG (reference sequence). The CDR3 sequence is 14 residues long. In DNA form, the CDR3 reads TGTGCCTGGAGTAATGAGATTGGGAACTATGGCTACACCTTC. Amino acids: CAWSNEIGNYGYTF.

This chain's CDR3 is CASSFSGQGYTF. CDR3 nucleotide sequence: TGTGCCAGCAGCTTTTCGGGACAGGGCTACACCTTC. V usage is TRBV7-2 and J usage is TRBJ1-2, with 7 bases aligning to TRBD1. V lost 3 bases to trimming and J lost 8 bases; unmatched junction nucleotides: 3. The CDR3 runs 12 residues. From germline, CDR1 is SGHTA and CDR2 FQGNSA. Full variable domain (remainder filled in from reference TRBV7-2 and TRBJ1-2): GAGVSQSPSNKVTEKGKDVELRCDPISGHTALYWYRQSLGQGLEFLIYFQGNSAPDKSGLPSDRFSAERTGGSVSTLTIQRTQQEDSAVYLCASSFSGQGYTFGSGTRLTVV.

J is TRBJ2-7 and V is TRBV7-8; 12 bases are a match to TRBD1. V was clipped by 7 bases and J by 5 bases; unmatched bases: 12. CDR1 is SGHVS, CDR2 FQNEAQ, per germline. The CDR3 has 16 amino acids. The CDR3 is CASNFKPGTGGHEQYF. As DNA, the CDR3 is TGTGCCAGCAACTTTAAACCCGGGACAGGGGGCCACGAGCAGTACTTC.

V gene TRBV11-2 combines with J gene TRBJ2-7, with D possibly being TRBD1 or TRBD2 (6 bases each). Looked up from germline, CDR1 is SGHAT and CDR2 is FQNNGV. V was cut by 4 bases and J by 6 bases, with 10 bases left in between. This CDR3 contains 12 residues. The CDR3 nucleotides are TGTGCCAGCAGCTCCGGGGGCCTCGAGCAGTACTTC. This encodes CASSSGGLEQYF. Supplemented by reference TRBV11-2 and TRBJ2-7, the full variable domain reads EAGVAQSPRYKIIEKRQSVAFWCNPISGHATLYWYQQILGQGPKLLIQFQNNGVVDDSQLPKDRFSAERLKGVDSTLKIQPAKLEDSAVYLCASSSGGLEQYFGPGTRLTVT.

This sequence joins TRBV12-3 or TRBV12-4 and TRBJ1-1; 8 bases fit TRBD1. The length of the CDR3 is 13 residues. V lost 7 bases and J lost 2; bases outside the gene matches: 3. CDR3 amino acids: CASNRGINTEAFF. Written as DNA, the CDR3 is TGTGCCAGCAACAGGGGGATTAACACTGAAGCTTTCTTT.

The chain is built from TRBV21-1 and TRBJ2-5; no DNA check was done on the table's D call, TRBD1. TRBV21-1 is given as a pseudogene. The CDR3 contains 14 residues. The CDR3 loop reads CASSKVVTKETQYF. Here the CDR3 DNA reads TGTGCCAGCAGCAAAGTGGTGACAAAGGAGACCCAGTACTTC.

V usage is TRBV6-2 or TRBV6-3 and J usage is TRBJ1-1; D unclear. The CDR3 length is 11 residues. V dropped 2 bases and J dropped 9 bases, with 7 bases sitting between them. The germline gives CDR1 MNHEY, CDR2 SVGEGT. CDR3 amino acids: CASSYTHQAFF. For the CDR3, the DNA is TGTGCCAGCAGTTACACTCATCAAGCTTTCTTT.

This rearrangement joins TRBV9 to TRBJ2-7, with D possibly TRBD1 on 5 matching bases. The CDR3 loop spans 15 amino acids. CDR1 is SGDLS and CDR2 is YYNGEE in the germline V gene. Trimming shortened V by 4 bases and J by 5 bases, and 19 bases separated the two germline ends. CDR3 in amino acids: CASSSRGGAGNEQYF. The CDR3 DNA is TGTGCCAGCAGCTCCCGTGGTGGGGCCGGCAACGAGCAGTACTTC.

The chain links TRBV7-9 to TRBJ1-6; D gene uncertain. The CDR3 spans 15 residues. Germline V gene data show CDR1 as SEHNR and CDR2 as FQNEAQ (reference sequence). The V and J ends lost 1 base and 2 bases respectively, with 6 bases between them. The CDR3 loop is CASSLGSPYNSPLHF. The CDR3 coding sequence is TGTGCCAGCAGCTTAGGTAGTCCCTATAATTCACCCCTCCACTTT.

DNA for the CDR3: TGTGCCAGCAGCTTAAGTCTAGGGACTAGCGGGAGCCCAGCCCAGTACTTC. Its protein is CASSLSLGTSGSPAQYF. The chain links TRBV7-2 to TRBJ2-5, with 14 bases aligning to TRBD2. The CDR3 totals 17 residues. V dropped 2 bases and J dropped 9; count of bases not matched to a gene: 11. Germline V CDR1 and CDR2: SGHTA, FQGNSA. Variable domain in full (rest from reference TRBV7-2 and TRBJ2-5): GAGVSQSPSNKVTEKGKDVELRCDPISGHTALYWYRQSLGQGLEFLIYFQGNSAPDKSGLPSDRFSAERTGGSVSTLTIQRTQQEDSAVYLCASSLSLGTSGSPAQYFGPGTRLLVL.